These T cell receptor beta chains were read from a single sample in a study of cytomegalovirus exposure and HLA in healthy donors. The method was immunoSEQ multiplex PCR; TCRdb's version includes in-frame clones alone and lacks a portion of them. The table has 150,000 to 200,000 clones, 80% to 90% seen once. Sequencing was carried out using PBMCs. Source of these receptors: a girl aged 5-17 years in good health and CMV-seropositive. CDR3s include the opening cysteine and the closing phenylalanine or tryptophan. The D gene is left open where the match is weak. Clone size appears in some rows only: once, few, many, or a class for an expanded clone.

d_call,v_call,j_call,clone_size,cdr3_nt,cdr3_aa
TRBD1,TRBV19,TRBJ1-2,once,TGTGCCAGTAGTTCCCCGGACAGGGGGCGCATCTATGGCTACACCTTC,CASSSPDRGRIYGYTF
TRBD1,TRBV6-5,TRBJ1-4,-,TGTGCCAGCAGTAGGGGACAGTCGAATGAAAAACTGTTTTTT,CASSRGQSNEKLFF
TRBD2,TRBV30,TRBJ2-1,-,TGTGCCTGGAGCCACGGACTAGCGGACAATGAGCAGTTCTTC,CAWSHGLADNEQFF
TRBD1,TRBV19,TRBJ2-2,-,TGTGCCAGTAGTCCTACAGGGGAATCCGGGGAGCTGTTTTTT,CASSPTGESGELFF
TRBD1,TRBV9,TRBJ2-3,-,TGTGCCAGCAGCGTTCAACCGACAGGGTACACAGATACGCAGTATTTT,CASSVQPTGYTDTQYF
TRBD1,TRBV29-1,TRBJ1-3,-,TGCAGCATCCACCTGGACAGGGGAGGAGGAAACACCATATATTTT,CSIHLDRGGGNTIYF
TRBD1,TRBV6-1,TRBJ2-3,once,TGTGCCAGCAGAGTGGACAGGGTTAGCACAGATACGCAGTATTTT,CASRVDRVSTDTQYF
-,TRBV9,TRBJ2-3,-,TGTGCCACCACTGACCTGATAGGGGGTCTTGCAGATACGCAGTATTTT,CATTDLIGGLADTQYF
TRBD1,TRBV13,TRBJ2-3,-,TGTGCCAGCAGCTTAGTGCGGACAGGGGGCGAAGATACGCAGTATTTT,CASSLVRTGGEDTQYF
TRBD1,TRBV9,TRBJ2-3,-,TGTGCCAGCAGCGACACCGGGACAGGCTACACAGATACGCAGTATTTT,CASSDTGTGYTDTQYF
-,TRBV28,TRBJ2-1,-,TGTGCCAGCAGAACAAAATATGGGGGGTCAAGCTCCTACAATGAGCAGTTCTTC,CASRTKYGGSSSYNEQFF
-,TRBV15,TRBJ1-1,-,TGTGCCACCAGCGGTTACAGAGGGTTGAACACTGAAGCTTTCTTT,CATSGYRGLNTEAFF
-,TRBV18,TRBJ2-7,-,TGTGCCAGCTCACCACCGGCCAGGATGTACGAGCAGTACTTC,CASSPPARMYEQYF
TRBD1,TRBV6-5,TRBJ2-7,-,TGTGCCAGCAGTTACTCGAGTAGGGACAGCTCCTACGAGCAGTACTTC,CASSYSSRDSSYEQYF
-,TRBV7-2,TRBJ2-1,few,TGTGCCAGCAGCTTAGGAGGCCGGGATGAGCAGTTCTTC,CASSLGGRDEQFF
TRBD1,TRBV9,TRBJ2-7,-,TGTGCCAGCAGCTTCGGACAGGGAGGTCCCTACGAGCAGTACTTC,CASSFGQGGPYEQYF
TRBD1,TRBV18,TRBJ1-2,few,TGTGCCAGCTCACCGGGGCAGGGGGCCAACTATGGCTACACCTTC,CASSPGQGANYGYTF